What follows are 11 T cell receptor beta chains derived from one specimen sequenced in a study of cytomegalovirus exposure and HLA in healthy donors. PCR involved 60 Vbeta and 13 Jbeta primers. The data were produced by immunoSEQ multiplex PCR, yet TCRdb's version contains in-frame clones alone and is incomplete. The sample has roughly 84,000 clones; around 82% are singletons. Sequencing input: PBMCs. The origin of the receptors is a middle-aged man in good health and CMV-seronegative.

The V gene is TRBV21-1, the J gene TRBJ1-1; TRBD1, the D gene given by the table, was not confirmed from the DNA. TRBV21-1 is labeled a pseudogene. CDR3 length equals 15 residues. The CDR3 bases are TGTGCCAGCAGCAAAGCGCTCAGGGGGCGCGGACCTGCTTTCTTT. It encodes CASSKALRGRGPAFF.

The chain couples TRBV18 to TRBJ1-5; D is ambiguous. Trimming shortened V by 3 bases and J by 2 bases, and 8 bases separated the two germline ends. The CDR3 spans 14 residues. Germline values: CDR1 KGHSH, CDR2 LQKENI. The CDR3 spells CASSPDGGNQPQHF. CDR3 coding DNA: TGTGCCAGCTCACCGGACGGGGGCAATCAGCCCCAGCATTTT. The full variable domain, completed using reference TRBV18 and TRBJ1-5, is NAGVMQNPRHLVRRRGQEARLRCSPMKGHSHVYWYRQLPEEGLKFMVYLQKENIIDESGMPKERFSAEFPKEGPSILRIQQVVRGDSAAYFCASSPDGGNQPQHFGDGTRLSIL.

The chain employs TRBV27 and TRBJ2-7; 10 positions agree with TRBD1. V lost 7 bases and J lost 2; bases outside the gene matches: 2. Germline V lookup: CDR1 MNHEY, CDR2 SMNVEV (reference sequence). This CDR3 is built from 13 residues. CDR3 sequence (DNA): TGTGCCAGCATGGGGACAGGGGCCTACGAGCAGTACTTC. It specifies CASMGTGAYEQYF.

V and J are TRBV27 and TRBJ2-7; D is perhaps TRBD1 or TRBD2 (8 bases each). V was pared by 10 bases and J by 4 bases, with 20 bases between. Germline V CDR1 and CDR2: MNHEY, SMNVEV (reference sequence). The CDR3 runs 14 residues. The CDR3 DNA is TGTGCCACCAGGGGGCGCGGGGGGTTATACGAGCAGTACTTC. Translating it yields CATRGRGGLYEQYF.

CDR3 amino acids: CASSPMRTASGAGEQYF. CDR3 nucleotides: TGTGCCAGCTCACCAATGCGTACGGCTAGCGGGGCGGGAGAGCAGTACTTC. The chain combines TRBV18 with TRBJ2-7, with 9 bases lining up with TRBD2. The V gene's germline CDR1 is KGHSH and CDR2 LQKENI. Trimming at V came to 2 bases and at J to 7 bases, leaving 15 bases not matched to a gene. This CDR3 has 17 residues.

V gene TRBV9 combines with J gene TRBJ2-5; 7 bases match TRBD2. The CDR3 consists of 14 residues. The V segment lost 3 bases and the J segment 4 bases; nucleotides outside the gene matches: 6. Germline V gene data show CDR1 as SGDLS and CDR2 as YYNGEE. Here the CDR3 DNA reads TGTGCCAGCAGCGCTGGGGGGGGGACAGAGACCCAGTACTTC. Its translation is CASSAGGGTETQYF.

This sequence joins TRBV7-3 and TRBJ2-2; D perhaps matches TRBD2 (5 bases). CDR1 is SGHTA, CDR2 FQGTGA, per germline. The CDR3 is 12 amino acids. V lost 7 bases, J lost 6 bases, and 9 bases lay in between. The CDR3 bases are TGTGCCAGCACCCGGGGTTCCGGGGAGCTGTTTTTT. It encodes CASTRGSGELFF.

The chain employs TRBV5-3 and TRBJ2-5; D remains unclear. The end of the DNA fits TRBJ2-7 better, so the J call may be wrong. TRBV5-3 is given ORF status, its function remaining uncertain. This CDR3 is 17 amino acids long. The CDR3 sequence is CARSPHPERPPPCEQYF. In DNA, the CDR3 is TGTGCCAGAAGCCCCCACCCAGAGAGGCCCCCCCCTTGCGAGCAGTACTTC.

The rearrangement uses TRBV4-3 and TRBJ1-1; tentative D call: TRBD1 (5 bases). The CDR3 extends over 16 amino acids. V lost 0 bases and J lost 1, with 12 bases in between. Germline V gene lookup returns CDR1 LGHNA and CDR2 YSLEER. Here the CDR3 reads CASSQEPQGQNTEAFF. As DNA, the CDR3 is TGCGCCAGCAGCCAAGAGCCTCAGGGCCAGAACACTGAAGCTTTCTTT.

This chain uses TRBV9 with TRBJ2-1; 10 positions agree with TRBD1. CDR3 length: 15 residues. The V gene's germline CDR1 is SGDLS and CDR2 YYNGEE. With V trimmed by 5 bases and J by 4 bases, 6 bases remained unmatched. CDR3 sequence (DNA): TGTGCCAGCAGTACGGGACAGGGGTCTTACAATGAGCAGTTCTTC. Its translation: CASSTGQGSYNEQFF. Full variable domain (missing parts from reference TRBV9 and TRBJ2-1): DSGVTQTPKHLITATGQRVTLRCSPRSGDLSVYWYQQSLDQGLQFLIQYYNGEERAKGNILERFSAQQFPDLHSELNLSSLELGDSALYFCASSTGQGSYNEQFFGPGTRLTVL.

This clone has only a few counts. This rearrangement joins TRBV10-3 to TRBJ1-4, with a weak D call TRBD1 (5 bases). The germline V gene has CDR1 ENHRY and CDR2 SYGVKD. Trimming took 8 bases from V and 6 from J, leaving 13 bases between them. This CDR3 has 13 amino acids. DNA of the CDR3: TGTGCCATCTCCGACAGTCCAGATGAAAAACTGTTTTTT. It codes for CAISDSPDEKLFF.